The clone carrying this T cell receptor (beta chain) occurred once. Its antigen is as yet unknown. The data were taken from a study of T-cell memory formation after mild COVID-19. Germline assignment: CDR1 MNHEY and CDR2 SVGEGT. CDR3 length equals 14 residues. Trimming took off 7 bases at V and 4 bases at J, with 16 bases between the two ends. Study-wide findings and caveats: A subset of responding clones appeared in pre-infection memory, suggesting cross-reactive memory joined. Contracting clones from day 15 to 85 showed balanced CD4/CD8; later expanders favored CD4+. Of the contracting clones, CD4+ ones lay mainly in CM and EM, and CD8+ ones in EMRA.

TCRdb processed the 5' RACE reads anew with MiXCR; each CDR3 protein has one entry. Here the sample spans about half a million distinct CDR3 sequences, roughly 18% being singletons. This chain uses TRBV6-2 or TRBV6-3 with TRBJ1-2; D gene unclear. This receptor was obtained from an adult woman who had mild COVID-19 (a few samples of this study predate the infection). Cell type and time point are not known. Sequenced: PBMCs or a T cell subset sorted from them (not recorded which). The CDR3 DNA reads TGTGCCAGCAAGCCGTGGGAGGGCACCTATGGCTACACCTTC. Its protein is CASKPWEGTYGYTF.